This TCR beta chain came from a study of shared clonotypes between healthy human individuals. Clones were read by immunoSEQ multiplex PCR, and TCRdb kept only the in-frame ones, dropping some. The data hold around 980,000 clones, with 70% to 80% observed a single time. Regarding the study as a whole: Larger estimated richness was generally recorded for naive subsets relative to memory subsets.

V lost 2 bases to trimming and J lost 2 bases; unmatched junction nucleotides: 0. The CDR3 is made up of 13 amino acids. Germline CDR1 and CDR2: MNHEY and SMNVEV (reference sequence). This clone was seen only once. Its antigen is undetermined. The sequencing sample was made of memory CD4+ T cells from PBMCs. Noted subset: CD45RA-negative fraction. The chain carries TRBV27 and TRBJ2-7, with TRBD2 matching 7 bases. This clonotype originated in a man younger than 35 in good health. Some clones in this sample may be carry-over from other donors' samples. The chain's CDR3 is CASSLSGAYEQYF. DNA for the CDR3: TGTGCCAGCAGTTTAAGCGGGGCCTACGAGCAGTACTTC.